This TCR beta chain was obtained from a study of blood T cell repertoires in COVID-19. About the study: Sources were T cells, B-cell-depleted T cells, or PBMCs; the material itself was cDNA or gDNA.

V was cut by 0 bases and J by 5 bases, with 10 bases left in between. The CDR3 loop spans 14 amino acids. Germline V gives CDR1 MNHEY, CDR2 SMNVEV (reference sequence). Generated by immunoSEQ multiplex PCR, the TCRdb table keeps only in-frame clones and is missing some. The sample includes a few hundred thousand clones, around 85% of them seen just once. Material: PBMCs or T cells enriched from blood (not recorded which). The gene calls are TRBV27 and TRBJ1-2; weak D call: TRBD1 (6 bases). This receptor was obtained from a woman in her thirties or forties who had recovered from COVID-19. The CDR3 region is CASSLSRTEYGYTF. CDR3 DNA: TGTGCCAGCAGTTTATCGCGGACAGAGTATGGCTACACCTTC.